One and the same sample provided the 29 T cell receptor beta chains below, sequenced in a study of blood T cells in healthy people across ages. Then a second PCR, running about 6 to 12 cycles, was carried out with a sample-barcoded 5' primer and a J-beta primer mix. TCRdb used MiXCR to reprocess the 5' RACE reads, holding one entry per CDR3 protein. The sample lists fewer than 950,000 distinct CDR3 sequences; roughly 50% were seen once. Sequencing was done on a sample of blood. The receptors derive from a man of 80 years or more in good health.

With regard to this clonotype: This may come from a read error, since a much larger clone is one base off. This rearrangement joins TRBV7-2 to TRBJ1-2, with D perhaps matching TRBD1 (5 bases). CDR1 SGHTA and CDR2 FQGNSA come from the germline V gene. V gave up 4 bases and J gave up 2 bases, with 8 bases separating them. This CDR3 has 13 amino acids. In nucleotides, the CDR3 is TGTGCCAGCAGCTGGCGGGGGAACTATGGCTACACCTTC. Translating gives CASSWRGNYGYTF. The full variable domain, rest sourced from reference TRBV7-2 and TRBJ1-2, is GAGVSQSPSNKVTEKGKDVELRCDPISGHTALYWYRQSLGQGLEFLIYFQGNSAPDKSGLPSDRFSAERTGGSVSTLTIQRTQQEDSAVYLCASSWRGNYGYTFGSGTRLTVV.

The genes are TRBV5-1 and TRBJ2-5; 10 bases align to TRBD1. Looked up from germline, CDR1 is SGHRS and CDR2 is YFSETQ. J gave up 4 bases and V 0 bases, and 6 bases lay outside the gene matches. The CDR3 consists of 16 residues. The CDR3 reads CASSLDGQGVGETQYF. CDR3 DNA: TGCGCCAGCAGCTTGGACGGACAGGGGGTCGGAGAGACCCAGTACTTC.

Many counts were recorded for this clonotype. The junction departs from germline at one end; a sequencing error may be responsible. The rearrangement joins TRBV5-1 to TRBJ2-5; the D gene could be TRBD1 or TRBD2 (5 bases each). The CDR3 contains 12 residues. Germline V CDR1 and CDR2: SGHRS, YFSETQ. The CDR3 DNA reads TGTGCCAGCAGCAGGGAGCAAGAGACCCAGTACTTC. Protein sequence: CASSREQETQYF.

This clonotype showed up many times. The J gene is TRBJ1-2, the V gene TRBV15; D might be TRBD1 (6 bases). Germline V gene sequence: CDR1 LNHNV, CDR2 YYDKDF (reference sequence). The CDR3 runs to 14 residues. The V end lost 6 bases, the J end lost 4 bases, and 15 bases lay between the germline ends. The chain's CDR3 is CATRGGGDPYGYTF. The CDR3 DNA sequence: TGTGCCACCAGAGGGGGGGGAGACCCCTATGGCTACACCTTC.

The rearrangement links TRBV12-3 or TRBV12-4 to TRBJ1-2, with unresolved D. The V end was cut by 5 bases, the J end by 4 bases, with 11 bases between. The CDR3 has 13 residues. The CDR3 region is CASSASKGYGYTF. DNA of the CDR3: TGTGCCAGCAGTGCCTCTAAGGGCTATGGCTACACCTTC.

The V call is TRBV10-3, the J call TRBJ2-7; 15 bases line up with TRBD2. Germline-derived CDR1 and CDR2 are ENHRY and SYGVKD. The ends lost 2 bases at V and 2 bases at J; junction bases unmatched: 1. The CDR3 runs 16 residues. The CDR3 DNA follows: TGTGCCATCAGTGAGGGACTAGCGGGAGGGCCCTACGAGCAGTACTTC. Translating it yields CAISEGLAGGPYEQYF.

The CDR3 reads CSARTLRGGIYNEQFF. CDR3 bases: TGCAGTGCTAGGACCCTGAGGGGGGGGATCTACAATGAGCAGTTCTTC. V gene TRBV20-1 combines with J gene TRBJ2-1, with a weak D call TRBD2 (7 bases). Germline V gene data show CDR1 as DFQATT and CDR2 as SNEGSKA (reference sequence). Trimming cost V 3 bases and J 3 bases, with 18 bases left between them. The CDR3 runs to 16 residues.

This clonotype has more than one count but fewer than ten. The chain uses TRBV20-1 and TRBJ2-7; D may be TRBD1 (5 bases). The closer fit of TRBJ2-5 to the DNA end suggests the J call may be wrong. Germline-derived CDR1 and CDR2 are DFQATT and SNEGSKA (reference sequence). This CDR3 comprises 12 residues. The CDR3 DNA reads TGCAGTGCTAGTGACAGAAAAGAGACCCAGTACTTC. As protein: CSASDRKETQYF.

The chain carries TRBV20-1 and TRBJ2-7; 9 bases line up with TRBD2. Losses at the gene ends were 0 bases for V and 7 bases for J; bases not matched to a gene: 16. The V gene's germline CDR1 is DFQATT and CDR2 SNEGSKA (reference sequence). This CDR3 is 17 amino acids long. The CDR3 DNA is TGCAGTGCTAGAGATGGCCTAGCGGGGACGGGGGTATCTGAGCAGTACTTC. As protein: CSARDGLAGTGVSEQYF.

This sequence joins TRBV6-2 or TRBV6-3 and TRBJ2-1, with TRBD2 identical over 9 bases. Looked up from germline, CDR1 is MNHEY and CDR2 is SVGEGT. After removal of 5 bases from V and 7 bases from J, the junction contained 18 bases not matched to a gene. CDR3 length equals 18 residues. CDR3 loop: CASSTPSPSSGRRNEQFF. Here the CDR3 DNA reads TGTGCCAGCAGTACCCCATCCCCGTCCAGCGGGAGGAGAAATGAGCAGTTCTTC.

The rearrangement uses TRBV20-1 and TRBJ2-4; 9 bases map to TRBD1. The DNA end favors TRBJ2-7, so the J call may be wrong. Germline-derived CDR1 and CDR2 are DFQATT and SNEGSKA (reference sequence). The length of the CDR3 is 12 residues. The DNA of the CDR3 is TGCAGTGCCTGGACAGGGGTGGGCGAGCAGTACTTC. Translating gives CSAWTGVGEQYF.

The chain carries TRBV25-1 and TRBJ2-1, with 12 bases that match TRBD2. V trimming: 6 bases; J trimming: 1 base; junction bases outside the gene matches: 7. This CDR3 region has 17 residues. Germline loops: CDR1 MGHDK, CDR2 SYGVNS. The CDR3 region has the DNA TGTGCCAGCAGCCTTAGCCTAGCGGGAGGGTCCTACAATGAGCAGTTCTTC. It codes for CASSLSLAGGSYNEQFF.

A few counts support this clonotype. This chain links TRBV12-3 or TRBV12-4 with TRBJ2-3; 9 bases fit TRBD1. V trimming: 5 bases; J trimming: 14 bases; junction bases outside the gene matches: 20. This CDR3 spans 16 amino acids. The CDR3 DNA sequence: TGTGCCAGCAGTGAATCCCGGGACAGGGCGCACAGATACGCGTATTTT. Encoded protein: CASSESRDRAHRYAYF.

The chain uses TRBV12-3 or TRBV12-4 and TRBJ2-3; D is perhaps TRBD1 or TRBD2 (6 bases each). This CDR3 is built from 13 residues. V shed 7 bases and J shed 14 bases, with 22 bases lying between them. In DNA form, the CDR3 reads TGTGCCAGCAACCGGGGGCTTGGGAGATACGCGTATTTT. It codes for CASNRGLGRYAYF.

V gene TRBV7-2 combines with J gene TRBJ2-7; TRBD2 aligns across 7 bases. Germline values: CDR1 SGHTA, CDR2 FQGNSA. Trimming removed 4 bases from V and 3 bases from J; junction bases left unmatched: 6. The CDR3 has 14 amino acids. The CDR3 sequence: CASSYGTIDYEQYF. The CDR3 region has the DNA TGTGCCAGCAGCTACGGGACTATTGACTACGAGCAGTACTTC.

The gene calls are TRBV6-5 and TRBJ2-7, with D possibly being TRBD1 or TRBD2 (5 bases each). The J call is uncertain, as TRBJ2-5 better fits the DNA end. CDR1 and CDR2 from the germline V gene are MNHEY and SVGAGI. The CDR3 runs to 16 residues. The CDR3 DNA reads as TGTGCCAGCAGTTACCCGGGACGCCCTATGCGAGAGACCCAGTACTTC. Its translation: CASSYPGRPMRETQYF.

The chain employs TRBV20-1 and TRBJ2-5, with TRBD1 matching 9 bases. The CDR3 runs 15 residues. The ends lost 5 bases at V and 1 base at J; junction bases unmatched: 8. In germline, CDR1 is DFQATT, CDR2 SNEGSKA (reference sequence). CDR3 bases: TGCAGTGCTTCTCCCGGGACAGGGTGCCAAGAGACCCAGTACTTC. Residues: CSASPGTGCQETQYF.

Written as DNA, the CDR3 is TGTGCCACCAGCCGACTAGCGGGAGCCAAGTATTTT. Amino acid sequence: CATSRLAGAKYF. The chain uses TRBV6-5 and TRBJ2-3; TRBD2 agrees at 12 bases. This CDR3 comprises 12 residues. Germline CDR1 reads MNHEY; CDR2 reads SVGAGI. The trim removed 10 bases at V and 13 bases at J, leaving 9 bases unmatched.

In its sample, this clonotype was seen a few times. This sequence joins TRBV29-1 and TRBJ2-3; TRBD2 matches 10 bases. This CDR3 comprises 13 residues. V lost 6 bases, J lost 14 bases, and 14 bases stayed unmatched. CDR1 and CDR2 (germline): SQVTM, ANQGSEA. CDR3 loop: CSVQGLAHRYAYF. In DNA, the CDR3 is TGCAGCGTGCAGGGACTAGCGCACAGATACGCGTATTTT.

The chain employs TRBV29-1 and TRBJ1-2; possibly TRBD1 for D (5 bases). Trimming removed 1 base at V and 0 bases at J, with 6 bases between. This CDR3 has 13 amino acids. The germline V gene encodes CDR1 SQVTM and CDR2 ANQGSEA. The CDR3 region has the DNA TGCAGCGTTGAAGGGGGCACTAACTATGGCTACACCTTC. Protein: CSVEGGTNYGYTF. Full variable domain (missing parts from reference TRBV29-1 and TRBJ1-2): SAVISQKPSRDICQRGTSLTIQCQVDSQVTMMFWYRQQPGQSLTLIATANQGSEATYESGFVIDKFPISRPNLTFSTLTVSNMSPEDSSIYLCSVEGGTNYGYTFGSGTRLTVV.

This clonotype was picked up a small number of times. The chain is built from TRBV30 and TRBJ1-1; D call uncertain. V was clipped by 0 bases and J by 3 bases, with 2 bases between them. CDR3 size: 11 residues. Germline V CDR1 and CDR2: GTSNPN, SVGIG (reference sequence). CDR3 loop: CAWSVDTEAFF. CDR3 nucleotides: TGTGCCTGGAGTGTAGACACTGAAGCTTTCTTT.

V is TRBV5-5 and J is TRBJ2-4, with D perhaps matching TRBD2 (6 bases). The DNA end is more similar to TRBJ2-7, so the J call may be wrong. Germline values: CDR1 SGHKS, CDR2 YYEKEE (reference sequence). This CDR3 has 15 residues. The CDR3 region has the DNA TGTGCCAGCAGCACTGGACGAGCGGGCCTCTACGAGCAGTACTTC. Translated: CASSTGRAGLYEQYF.

This clonotype was found a few times. V usage is TRBV6-1 and J usage is TRBJ1-2; D not resolved. V lost 0 bases and J lost 4, with 9 bases in between. The CDR3 is 14 amino acids. Germline V lookup: CDR1 MNHNS, CDR2 SASEGT. The DNA for the CDR3 is TGTGCCAGCAGTGAAGCGCGGGAGAGCTATGGCTACACCTTC. Translation: CASSEARESYGYTF.

This chain connects TRBV7-9 to TRBJ2-4; 10 positions agree with TRBD1. The DNA end is more similar to TRBJ2-7, so the J call may be wrong. This CDR3 comprises 13 residues. The germline V gene encodes CDR1 SEHNR and CDR2 FQNEAQ (reference sequence). For the CDR3, the DNA is TGTGCCAGCAGCCGGGACAGGGGCAACGAGCAGTACTTC. Translated, it gives CASSRDRGNEQYF.

J is TRBJ2-7 and V is TRBV12-3 or TRBV12-4, with D unclear. The CDR3 extends over 15 amino acids. V was clipped by 5 bases and J by 2 bases, with 16 bases between them. In DNA form, the CDR3 reads TGTGCCAGCAGTCCAGGACCCCCCAGGACCTACGAGCAGTACTTC. It encodes CASSPGPPRTYEQYF.

The chain combines TRBV29-1 with TRBJ1-2, with D uncertain. Germline V CDR1 and CDR2: SQVTM, ANQGSEA. The CDR3 is 14 amino acids. V was cut by 4 bases and J by 8 bases, with 20 bases left in between. In nucleotides, the CDR3 is TGCAGCGTTGCCTCCGGACCCGCACTTACCGGCTACACCTTC. It yields the protein CSVASGPALTGYTF.

The chain carries TRBV10-3 and TRBJ1-1; perhaps TRBD1 as D (5 bases). CDR3 length equals 11 residues. Trimming removed 5 bases at V and 10 bases at J, with 11 bases between. From germline, CDR1 is ENHRY and CDR2 SYGVKD. CDR3 protein: CAISSGDRAFF. CDR3 DNA: TGTGCCATCAGTTCCGGGGACCGAGCTTTCTTT.

This chain connects TRBV7-2 to TRBJ1-2; a weak D match, TRBD1 (6 bases). This CDR3 comprises 17 residues. Per germline, CDR1 SGHTA and CDR2 FQGNSA. Trimming left V 5 bases short and J 2 bases short, with 21 bases between. CDR3 loop: CASSPGGLQGSNYGYTF. CDR3 nucleotides: TGTGCCAGCAGCCCCGGGGGGCTCCAGGGCAGCAACTATGGCTACACCTTC.

V gene TRBV6-2 or TRBV6-3 combines with J gene TRBJ2-7, with D possibly being TRBD2 (6 bases). This CDR3 region has 14 residues. The germline gives CDR1 MNHEY, CDR2 SVGEGT. V was pared by 5 bases and J by 7 bases, with 18 bases between. The CDR3 DNA sequence: TGTGCCAGCAGTGGCCGCGGGAAGGGGAATGAGCAGTACTTC. This codes for CASSGRGKGNEQYF.